These T cell receptor beta chains were read from a single sample in a study of control samples from healthy donors and cancer patients. This table comes from immunoSEQ multiplex PCR, and its TCRdb copy is limited to in-frame clones, with some not included. Of around 130,000 clones listed, 75% to 95% were seen once; the top ten hold 2% to 2.5%. The sample comprised blood. Receptors originate from a man younger than 30 in good health. CDR3s leave out the opening cysteine and the closing phenylalanine or tryptophan. Fields, in order: V gene, CDR3 protein.

TRBV7-9 | ASSLARGPGANVLT
TRBV27 | ASSFTGGWDTGELF
TRBV5-1 | ASSLMDSADTQY
TRBV4-1 | ASSQTIRQSYEQY
TRBV4-1 | ASRQRGPGEQF
TRBV19 | ASSIPTSGTGNTEAF
TRBV9 | ASSVATLRPGQAFSPLH
TRBV7-2 | ASSLEVSHQPQH
TRBV20-1 | SASQRDSPNQPQH
TRBV7-2 | ASSQLGTSGSPHEQF
TRBV9 | ASSVTAGTLDTQY
TRBV7-8 | ASSQRGDSGYT
TRBV30 | AWSMGPGQTNTEAF
TRBV11-3 | ASSLGSTDTQY
TRBV7-2 | ASSLRADTEAF
TRBV28 | ASSPPGLAVSSYNEQF
TRBV9 | ASSPHQAPLYYEQY
TRBV19 | ASSKSRDRNQPQH
TRBV27 | ASSLSSGYNQPQH
TRBV18 | ASSPGTVTYEQY
TRBV5-6 | ASSFRDEQY
TRBV9 | ASSVEGSTYNEQF
TRBV7-2 | ASSLFTDTQY
TRBV19 | ASSPGLGSYNEQF
TRBV24-1 | ATSTPGTSRERFTGELF
TRBV4-1 | ASSQVVGGTYEQY
TRBV7-3 | ASSFGAGAQETQY
TRBV28 | ASSLVSGTGSTNEKLF
TRBV6-8 | ASSYSEAYEQY
TRBV9 | ASSDSAMNTEAF
TRBV2 | ASGGGQGSTQY
TRBV4-2 | ASSQVSTSGGRETQY
TRBV20-1 | SASSTRLPLSSYNEQF
TRBV12-3/TRBV12-4 | ASSLQGSKLF
TRBV7-9 | ASSPTQRGRNEQF
TRBV6-5 | AFRQGGSYEQY
TRBV7-7 | ASSLVAGSYNEQF
TRBV25-1 | ASNGEGAWNSPLH